This passage covers 19 T cell receptor beta chains from one sample sequenced in a study of blood T cell repertoires in COVID-19. The data were produced by immunoSEQ multiplex PCR, yet TCRdb's version contains in-frame clones alone and is incomplete. The table lists fewer than 300,000 clones, around 83% of them singletons. The sample consisted of PBMCs or T cells enriched from blood (not recorded which). Source of these receptors: a man in his forties who had been exposed to COVID-19.

This clone was counted a few times. This chain joins TRBV7-9 and TRBJ1-1, with TRBD1 identical over 7 bases. Losses at the gene ends were 5 bases for V and 5 bases for J; bases not matched to a gene: 11. The CDR3 sequence is 15 residues long. From germline, CDR1 is SEHNR and CDR2 FQNEAQ (reference sequence). CDR3: CASSPRTQGVTEAFF. The CDR3 DNA follows: TGTGCCAGCAGCCCCCGGACCCAGGGGGTAACTGAAGCTTTCTTT.

This sequence joins TRBV7-6 and TRBJ1-2; TRBD1 is a possible D gene (6 bases). CDR3 length equals 18 residues. V was cut by 2 bases and J by 5 bases, with 24 bases left in between. The germline CDR1 and CDR2 sequences are SGHVS and FNYEAQ. The CDR3 nucleotides are TGTGCCAGCAGCTTACTCAGCCGGGACACCCGAACAAGATATGGCTACACCTTC. Its protein product is CASSLLSRDTRTRYGYTF.

This chain connects TRBV18 to TRBJ1-2; D is perhaps TRBD1 (6 bases). The CDR3 extends over 14 amino acids. Trimming left V 4 bases short and J 9 bases short, with 18 bases between. Looked up from germline, CDR1 is KGHSH and CDR2 is LQKENI. Here the CDR3 reads CASSRERTEASYTF. Written as DNA, the CDR3 is TGTGCCAGCTCACGCGAGAGGACAGAAGCAAGCTACACCTTC. The whole variable domain, filled in from reference TRBV18 and TRBJ1-2, reads NAGVMQNPRHLVRRRGQEARLRCSPMKGHSHVYWYRQLPEEGLKFMVYLQKENIIDESGMPKERFSAEFPKEGPSILRIQQVVRGDSAAYFCASSRERTEASYTFGSGTRLTVV.

This rearrangement joins TRBV7-2 to TRBJ1-2; 8 positions match TRBD1. The CDR3 extends over 14 amino acids. The junction had 6 bases not matched to a gene; V was cut back by 5 bases and J by 4 bases. Per germline, CDR1 SGHTA and CDR2 FQGNSA. CDR3 nucleotides: TGTGCCAGCAGCCCGGGACAGGCGTTCTATGGCTACACCTTC. It yields the protein CASSPGQAFYGYTF. The full variable domain, with the rest looked up from reference TRBV7-2 and TRBJ1-2, is GAGVSQSPSNKVTEKGKDVELRCDPISGHTALYWYRQSLGQGLEFLIYFQGNSAPDKSGLPSDRFSAERTGGSVSTLTIQRTQQEDSAVYLCASSPGQAFYGYTFGSGTRLTVV.

V is TRBV5-5 and J is TRBJ2-7, with 12 bases lining up with TRBD2. V lost 2 bases, J lost 2 bases, and 2 bases stayed unmatched. This CDR3 has 15 residues. Germline-derived CDR1 and CDR2 are SGHKS and YYEKEE (reference sequence). DNA of the CDR3: TGTGCCAGCAGCTTCGGACTAGCGGGAACCTACGAGCAGTACTTC. Translated, it gives CASSFGLAGTYEQYF.

The genes are TRBV2 and TRBJ1-1; D not certain. The V gene lost 7 bases and the J gene lost 0 bases, with 9 bases spanning the gap. Looked up from germline, CDR1 is SNHLY and CDR2 is FYNNEI. This CDR3 has 13 amino acids. The CDR3: CASNPEMNTEAFF. In DNA form, the CDR3 reads TGTGCCAGCAATCCGGAGATGAACACTGAAGCTTTCTTT.

The J gene is TRBJ2-2, the V gene TRBV4-1; TRBD1 agrees at 7 bases. The germline V gene encodes CDR1 MGHRA and CDR2 YSYEKL. The V gene end was trimmed by 1 base and the J gene end by 6 bases; junction bases not matched to a gene: 2. The CDR3 has 14 amino acids. This chain's CDR3 is CASSQGDRAGELFF. DNA for the CDR3: TGCGCCAGCAGCCAAGGAGACAGGGCCGGGGAGCTGTTTTTT.

V gene TRBV5-1 combines with J gene TRBJ2-5, with 7 bases matching TRBD1. This CDR3 spans 13 amino acids. The germline gives CDR1 SGHRS, CDR2 YFSETQ. V shed 1 base, J shed 4 bases, and the junction held 1 base outside the gene matches. The CDR3 bases are TGCGCCAGCAGCTTGAACAGGGGAGAGACCCAGTACTTC. It yields the protein CASSLNRGETQYF.

The gene calls are TRBV29-1 and TRBJ1-5; TRBD1 is a possible D gene (5 bases). The ends were cut back, 4 bases at V and 4 bases at J, with 8 bases in the middle. The germline V gene encodes CDR1 SQVTM and CDR2 ANQGSEA. The length of the CDR3 is 12 residues. DNA of the CDR3: TGCAGCGTTGGGCAGGGAAATCAGCCCCAGCATTTT. Amino acids: CSVGQGNQPQHF.

The rearrangement links TRBV4-1 to TRBJ2-7, with TRBD2 matching 13 bases. Germline CDR1 is MGHRA and CDR2 is YSYEKL. J gave up 6 bases and V 0 bases, and 8 bases lay outside the gene matches. This CDR3 comprises 17 residues. CDR3 bases: TGCGCCAGCAGCCAAGATTGGACTAGCGGGAGCCGACGCGAGCAGTACTTC. Protein: CASSQDWTSGSRREQYF.

The V and J genes are TRBV5-6 and TRBJ1-3; D remains unclear. The CDR3 spans 13 residues. V dropped 4 bases and J dropped 8 bases, with 13 bases sitting between them. From germline, CDR1 is SGHDT and CDR2 YYEEEE. The CDR3, as DNA: TGTGCCAGCAGCCCACGACACGTTTACACCATATATTTT. Its protein product is CASSPRHVYTIYF.

The chain combines TRBV3-1 (or the pseudogene TRBV3-2) with TRBJ1-1; D gene ambiguous. This CDR3 is built from 17 residues. CDR1 and CDR2 (germline): LGHDT, YNNKEL (reference sequence). Trimming cost V 1 base and J 4 bases, with 19 bases left between them. For the CDR3, the DNA is TGTGCCAGCAGCCAAGCCGGAGGTAGGTCTTTGGGCACTGAAGCTTTCTTT. This codes for CASSQAGGRSLGTEAFF.

This clone was detected ten times or more. The chain uses TRBV5-4 and TRBJ1-2; 8 bases agree with TRBD1. CDR3 size: 13 residues. CDR1 and CDR2 from the germline V gene are SGHNT and YYREEE (reference sequence). Trimming at V came to 4 bases and at J to 7 bases, leaving 6 bases not matched to a gene. In nucleotides, the CDR3 is TGTGCCAGCAGCCTCACAGGGGGTTCTGGCTACACCTTC. Its protein product is CASSLTGGSGYTF.

The chain couples TRBV7-2 to TRBJ1-1, with TRBD1 identical over 9 bases. The ends lost 5 bases at V and 9 bases at J; junction bases unmatched: 7. The CDR3 runs to 13 residues. Germline V gene sequence: CDR1 SGHTA, CDR2 FQGNSA. CDR3 DNA: TGTGCCAGCAGCCCACGGGACAGGGACAAAGCTTTCTTT. The encoded protein is CASSPRDRDKAFF.

The chain joins TRBV25-1 to TRBJ2-3, with a tentative D call TRBD2 (6 bases). The V end was cut by 3 bases, the J end by 0 bases, with 10 bases between. The CDR3 spans 15 residues. Germline V lookup: CDR1 MGHDK, CDR2 SYGVNS. CDR3 protein: CASSEAGKSTDTQYF. The CDR3 DNA reads TGTGCCAGCAGTGAGGCGGGGAAGAGCACAGATACGCAGTATTTT.

The chain combines TRBV13 with TRBJ1-2; 7 nucleotides line up with TRBD1. There are 17 residues in the CDR3. Germline-derived CDR1 and CDR2 are PRHDT and FYEKMQ (reference sequence). The V and J ends lost 3 bases and 4 bases, in that order; junction bases with no gene match: 14. CDR3 nucleotides: TGTGCCAGCAGCTTGGGAGAGAGTCCCGGGACAGTCTATGGCTACACCTTC. As protein: CASSLGESPGTVYGYTF.

This clone was seen only a few times. The J gene is TRBJ2-5, the V gene TRBV7-9; TRBD2 is a possible D gene (6 bases). Deletions cut 8 bases from V and 5 bases from J, with 12 bases between. CDR3 length: 12 residues. Germline assignment: CDR1 SEHNR and CDR2 FQNEAQ (reference sequence). Written as DNA, the CDR3 is TGTGCCAGCGGCTCTGGGAGGGAGACCCAGTACTTC. Translating it yields CASGSGRETQYF.

This clone was counted a few times. This sequence joins TRBV5-4 and TRBJ1-3, with D maybe TRBD1 (5 bases). V lost 4 bases to trimming and J lost 0 bases, with 14 bases between them. The CDR3 has 16 residues. Germline-derived CDR1 and CDR2 are SGHNT and YYREEE (reference sequence). The CDR3 DNA reads TGTGCCAGCAGCCCGGGGGGTCCTCGCTCTGGAAACACCATATATTTT. This translates into CASSPGGPRSGNTIYF. The full variable domain, with the rest looked up from reference TRBV5-4 and TRBJ1-3, is ETGVTQSPTHLIKTRGQQVTLRCSSQSGHNTVSWYQQALGQGPQFIFQYYREEENGRGNFPPRFSGLQFPNYSSELNVNALELDDSALYLCASSPGGPRSGNTIYFGEGSWLTVV.

The CDR3: CASTPDPGRGNYGYTF. CDR3 in DNA: TGTGCCAGCACCCCCGATCCGGGGCGGGGGAACTATGGCTACACCTTC. This sequence joins TRBV27 and TRBJ1-2; the D gene is possibly TRBD1 (5 bases). CDR1 and CDR2 (germline): MNHEY, SMNVEV (reference sequence). The CDR3 sequence is 16 residues long. Trimming stripped 7 bases from V and 2 bases from J, with 20 bases between.